Listed here are 23 T cell receptor beta chains from one sample, sequenced in a study of cytomegalovirus exposure and HLA in healthy donors. PCR was performed using 60 Vbeta and 13 Jbeta primers. Sequencing used immunoSEQ multiplex PCR; TCRdb keeps in-frame clones, though not all of them. The profile shows about 82,000 clones, about a tenth of them singletons. Sample: PBMCs. All receptors derive from a man between 60 and 70 years old in good health and CMV-seropositive.

This clone was counted at least ten times. The rearrangement links TRBV11-2 to TRBJ2-7; D call uncertain. Germline V CDR1 and CDR2: SGHAT, FQNNGV. Trimming removed 7 bases from V and 6 bases from J, with 13 bases in between. This CDR3 is built from 12 residues. CDR3 nucleotides: TGTGCCAGCAACCCCAGCGTGGGCGAGCAGTACTTC. It specifies CASNPSVGEQYF.

The genes are TRBV30 and TRBJ1-1; tentatively, D is TRBD1 (5 bases). There are 13 residues in the CDR3. Germline V gene lookup returns CDR1 GTSNPN and CDR2 SVGIG (reference sequence). V lost 1 base and J 4 bases, leaving 10 bases between the germline ends. The CDR3 region is CAWSATGGTEAFF. In nucleotides, the CDR3 is TGTGCCTGGAGTGCCACGGGGGGCACTGAAGCTTTCTTT.

The V and J genes are TRBV5-1 and TRBJ2-5; 8 nucleotides line up with TRBD1. Germline V gene sequence: CDR1 SGHRS, CDR2 YFSETQ. The CDR3 is made up of 14 amino acids. The V segment lost 7 bases and the J segment 2 bases; nucleotides outside the gene matches: 7. This CDR3 reads CASGAGTGQETQYF. Here the CDR3 DNA reads TGCGCCAGCGGCGCCGGGACAGGACAAGAGACCCAGTACTTC. The whole variable domain, remainder taken from reference TRBV5-1 and TRBJ2-5, is KAGVTQTPRYLIKTRGQQVTLSCSPISGHRSVSWYQQTPGQGLQFLFEYFSETQRNKGNFPGRFSGRQFSNSRSEMNVSTLELGDSALYLCASGAGTGQETQYFGPGTRLLVL.

The table lists this clone with a few counts. V gene TRBV7-2 combines with J gene TRBJ2-2; 10 bases align to TRBD2. The CDR3 has 16 amino acids. Germline lookup yields CDR1 SGHTA and CDR2 FQGNSA. J gave up 13 bases and V 1 base, and 12 bases lay outside the gene matches. DNA for the CDR3: TGTGCCAGCAGCTTAGGGTCTAGCGGGGGCCGACAGGGGCTGTTTTTT. It is translated as CASSLGSSGGRQGLFF.

The chain recombines TRBV19 with TRBJ1-2; D is possibly TRBD1 (5 bases). The germline CDR1 and CDR2 sequences are LNHDA and SQIVND (reference sequence). This CDR3 is built from 14 residues. Trimming took 5 bases from V and 4 from J, leaving 14 bases between them. Here the CDR3 reads CASSAEAGLYGYTF. The CDR3 region has the DNA TGTGCCAGTAGTGCCGAAGCAGGGCTCTATGGCTACACCTTC.

The chain carries TRBV5-4 and TRBJ2-1; D ambiguous. V shed 2 bases and J shed 9 bases, with 9 bases lying between them. The CDR3 has 12 amino acids. CDR1 SGHNT and CDR2 YYREEE come from the germline V gene (reference sequence). The CDR3 loop is CASSFNYLEQFF. CDR3 coding DNA: TGTGCCAGCAGCTTTAACTACCTTGAGCAGTTCTTC.

This clone was picked up a small number of times. The chain couples TRBV6-1 to TRBJ2-3; D is perhaps TRBD1 (5 bases). Trimming took 11 bases from V and 5 from J, leaving 17 bases between them. The CDR3 is made up of 13 amino acids. Germline V lookup: CDR1 MNHNS, CDR2 SASEGT. The CDR3 sequence is CACARAQEDTQYF. The CDR3 coding sequence is TGTGCCTGCGCCAGGGCCCAGGAAGATACGCAGTATTTT.

This clone showed up just a few times. The rearrangement joins TRBV7-3 to TRBJ2-2, with D tentatively TRBD2 (6 bases). With 0 bases removed from V and 5 bases from J, the gap between germline ends came to 10 bases. Germline V gene data show CDR1 as SGHTA and CDR2 as FQGTGA. The CDR3 length is 15 residues. The CDR3 DNA reads TGTGCCAGCAGCTTAACAGCGGGTGTGACCGGGGAGCTGTTTTTT. Protein product: CASSLTAGVTGELFF.

The rearrangement joins TRBV6-6 to TRBJ2-7, with 8 bases identical to TRBD2. Germline V gene sequence: CDR1 MNHNY, CDR2 SVGAGI (reference sequence). Trimming cost V 8 bases and J 7 bases; bases outside gene matches: 10. The CDR3 loop spans 13 amino acids. The CDR3: CASSGGPAGEQYV. For the CDR3, the DNA is TGTGCCAGCTCGGGGGGGCCAGCTGGGGAGCAGTACGTC.

The V call is TRBV6-1, the J call TRBJ2-1, with TRBD1 identical over 8 bases. The CDR3 has 15 residues. Germline assignment: CDR1 MNHNS and CDR2 SASEGT. The V segment lost 2 bases and the J segment 7 bases; nucleotides outside the gene matches: 7. The CDR3 sequence is CASSELGQVSNEQFF. In nucleotides, the CDR3 is TGTGCCAGCAGTGAACTGGGACAGGTCAGTAATGAGCAGTTCTTC.

The chain employs TRBV19 and TRBJ1-5; D unclear. The germline V gene has CDR1 LNHDA and CDR2 SQIVND (reference sequence). The CDR3 extends over 15 amino acids. Trimming took off 0 bases at V and 1 base at J, with 7 bases between the two ends. CDR3 nucleotide sequence: TGTGCCAGTAGTATAGATAGCAGAAGCAATCAGCCCCAGCATTTT. Residues: CASSIDSRSNQPQHF.

This clone was seen a single time. The V and J genes are TRBV19 and TRBJ1-5; weak D call: TRBD1 (5 bases). This CDR3 has 17 residues. Germline loops: CDR1 LNHDA, CDR2 SQIVND (reference sequence). The ends were cut back, 3 bases at V and 9 bases at J, with 24 bases in the middle. CDR3 amino acids: CASSMGGSNVGDGPQHF. The DNA of the CDR3 is TGTGCCAGTAGTATGGGAGGTAGTAATGTAGGGGACGGGCCCCAGCATTTT.

The chain uses TRBV7-2 and TRBJ2-2, with a weak D call TRBD2 (6 bases). Looked up from germline, CDR1 is SGHTA and CDR2 is FQGNSA. This CDR3 contains 15 residues. Between the trimmed V and J ends, which lost 5 bases and 3 bases, there was a span of 13 bases. The CDR3 loop is CASSPVGGDTGELFF. The CDR3, as DNA: TGTGCCAGCAGCCCCGTGGGGGGAGACACCGGGGAGCTGTTTTTT. Full variable domain (rest looked up from reference TRBV7-2 and TRBJ2-2): GAGVSQSPSNKVTEKGKDVELRCDPISGHTALYWYRQSLGQGLEFLIYFQGNSAPDKSGLPSDRFSAERTGGSVSTLTIQRTQQEDSAVYLCASSPVGGDTGELFFGEGSRLTVL.

This clone was found many times. This same CDR3 is encoded by further DNA sequences in the sample. V usage is TRBV29-1 and J usage is TRBJ1-5; 7 bases map to TRBD1. Trimming removed 1 base from V and 5 bases from J; junction bases left unmatched: 2. Germline V CDR1 and CDR2: SQVTM, ANQGSEA. The CDR3 spans 13 residues. The CDR3 protein is CSVEGDRYQPQHF. CDR3 coding DNA: TGCAGCGTTGAAGGGGACAGATATCAGCCCCAGCATTTT.

This clone was observed once. The chain uses TRBV13 and TRBJ2-5, with 8 bases that match TRBD1. From germline, CDR1 is PRHDT and CDR2 FYEKMQ (reference sequence). The trim removed 6 bases at V and 1 base at J, leaving 4 bases unmatched. The CDR3 runs to 14 residues. This CDR3 is CASRGQGAQETQYF. As DNA, the CDR3 is TGTGCCAGCAGAGGACAGGGCGCCCAAGAGACCCAGTACTTC. Variable domain in full (rest from reference TRBV13 and TRBJ2-5): AAGVIQSPRHLIKEKRETATLKCYPIPRHDTVYWYQQGPGQDPQFLISFYEKMQSDKGSIPDRFSAQQFSDYHSELNMSSLELGDSALYFCASRGQGAQETQYFGPGTRLLVL.

The table lists this clone with a few counts. The CDR3 DNA is TGCGCCAGCAGCCAACTCACAGGGGACAATGAGCAGTTCTTC. Protein product: CASSQLTGDNEQFF. The chain has TRBV4-1 and TRBJ2-1, with 7 bases identical to TRBD1. Germline V gene lookup returns CDR1 MGHRA and CDR2 YSYEKL. There are 14 residues in the CDR3. V lost 2 bases to trimming and J lost 5 bases; unmatched junction nucleotides: 3.

This chain's CDR3 is CASSRGTGSGETEAFF. CDR3 DNA: TGTGCCAGTAGCCGCGGGACAGGGTCCGGAGAGACTGAAGCTTTCTTT. V gene TRBV19 combines with J gene TRBJ1-1; 9 bases map to TRBD1. J gave up 5 bases and V 6 bases, and 13 bases lay outside the gene matches. Germline loops: CDR1 LNHDA, CDR2 SQIVND (reference sequence). CDR3 length: 16 amino acids.

CDR3 sequence: CASSAQGKGTEAFF. The CDR3 nucleotides read TGCGCCAGCAGTGCTCAGGGAAAGGGAACTGAAGCTTTCTTT. The chain combines TRBV10-2 with TRBJ1-1, with D perhaps matching TRBD1 (5 bases). Germline V gene data show CDR1 as WSHSY and CDR2 as SAAADI. CDR3 size: 14 residues. V dropped 4 bases and J dropped 5 bases, with 14 bases sitting between them.

As concerns this clone: At one of its ends the junction is not consistent with the germline gene, which may arise from a read error. V is TRBV7-9 and J is TRBJ2-3; possibly TRBD1 for D (6 bases). This CDR3 comprises 14 residues. CDR1 and CDR2 (germline): SEHNR, FQNEAQ (reference sequence). The CDR3 sequence is CAGSLTGGADTQYF. Written as DNA, the CDR3 is TGTGCCGGCAGCTTGACTGGGGGCGCGGATACGCAGTATTTT.

The chain joins TRBV5-5 to TRBJ2-3; 9 bases align to TRBD2. Germline V gives CDR1 SGHKS, CDR2 YYEKEE (reference sequence). V trimming: 0 bases; J trimming: 4 bases; junction bases outside the gene matches: 18. The CDR3 is 20 residues long. The CDR3 loop is CASSLEGGGGRAVRADTQYF. The CDR3 region has the DNA TGTGCCAGCAGCTTGGAGGGCGGTGGCGGGAGGGCCGTAAGAGCAGATACGCAGTATTTT.

The chain combines TRBV5-6 with TRBJ2-3, with 8 bases that match TRBD2. V was pared by 4 bases and J by 2 bases, with 18 bases of the junction left unmatched. CDR1 SGHDT and CDR2 YYEEEE come from the germline V gene. The length of the CDR3 is 19 residues. DNA for the CDR3: TGTGCCAGCAGCCACTTTAGCCTAGCGGGCTTCGGGTACACAGATACGCAGTATTTT. Protein: CASSHFSLAGFGYTDTQYF. The variable domain in full, completed from reference TRBV5-6 and TRBJ2-3, reads DAGVTQSPTHLIKTRGQQVTLRCSPKSGHDTVSWYQQALGQGPQFIFQYYEEEERQRGNFPDRFSGHQFPNYSSELNVNALLLGDSALYLCASSHFSLAGFGYTDTQYFGPGTRLTVL.

The rearrangement links TRBV28 to TRBJ2-7; possible D gene TRBD2, 6 bases. V lost 3 bases to trimming and J lost 4 bases, with 13 bases between them. This CDR3 comprises 14 residues. CDR1 MDHEN and CDR2 SYDVKM come from the germline V gene. The CDR3 region is CASSFRLGRYEQYV. In nucleotides, the CDR3 is TGTGCCAGCAGTTTCCGACTAGGGAGGTACGAGCAGTACGTC.

This chain links TRBV28 with TRBJ1-2, with a weak D call TRBD1 (6 bases). Deletions cut 3 bases from V and 6 bases from J, with 17 bases between. Germline V gene lookup returns CDR1 MDHEN and CDR2 SYDVKM. This CDR3 has 15 residues. CDR3 region: CASSFGSGRGHGYTF. DNA for the CDR3: TGTGCCAGCAGTTTCGGGTCCGGCAGGGGTCATGGCTACACCTTC.